This record covers a single T cell receptor beta chain. The data were obtained in a study of blood T cell repertoires in COVID-19. On the study more broadly: Spain, Italy and the United States supplied samples that represented acute and convalescent COVID-19. T cells, B-cell-depleted T cells, or PBMCs provided the cDNA or gDNA that served as material.

In the study's own analysis: Researchers report that nucleated cell counts were estimated from reference gene primer amplification. The assay was immunoSEQ multiplex PCR, and TCRdb's table has in-frame clones only and misses some. D and trimming were read from the DNA, whereas the V and J calls and clone size are those reported in that table. This sample has approximately 31,000 clones, with approximately 86% found just once. The sequence was collected from a woman older than 75 with active or convalescent COVID-19. Material: peripheral blood.

CDR3 nucleotide sequence: TGTGCCAGCAATCAGGGGGCAGGTCAGCCCCAGCATTTT. It translates to CASNQGAGQPQHF. This chain connects TRBV12-3 or TRBV12-4 to TRBJ1-5; 8 bases map to TRBD1. The junction had 5 bases not matched to a gene; V was cut back by 7 bases and J by 6 bases. There are 13 residues in the CDR3.